Listed below are T cell receptor beta chains from one sample, sequenced in a study of blood T cell repertoires in COVID-19. Measured with immunoSEQ multiplex PCR; TCRdb has only the in-frame clones, and not every one. The sample lists about 68,000 clones; 60% to 85% were seen once. Sequenced input: peripheral blood. Receptors were obtained from a human donor in a cohort sampled during active COVID-19. The CDR3 runs from the conserved cysteine through the conserved F or W. The D gene is left open where the match is weak. Only part of the rows carry a size: once, few, many, or a class if the clone is expanded.

V	length	J	D	size	CDR3	DNA
TRBV19	14	TRBJ2-5	-	-	CASSIVHREETQYF	TGTGCCAGTAGTATAGTCCACAGGGAAGAGACCCAGTACTTC
TRBV18	13	TRBJ1-5	-	-	CASSPSSNQPQHF	TGTGCCAGCTCACCATCAAGCAATCAGCCCCAGCATTTT
TRBV28	11	TRBJ2-7	-	-	CASSSPYEQYF	TGTGCCAGCAGTTCTCCCTACGAGCAGTACTTC
TRBV6-5	15	TRBJ1-5	-	-	CASSYSVNSNQPQHF	TGTGCCAGCAGTTATTCGGTAAATAGCAATCAGCCCCAGCATTTT
TRBV11-2	16	TRBJ2-3	TRBD2	-	CASSLELAGGGDTQYF	TGTGCCAGCAGCTTAGAACTAGCGGGGGGCGGCGATACGCAGTATTTT
TRBV7-7	13	TRBJ1-2	-	-	CASSDVGGEGYTF	TGTGCTAGCAGCGACGTGGGGGGTGAGGGCTACACCTTC
TRBV15	13	TRBJ1-2	TRBD1	-	CATSRPTGNGYTF	TGTGCCACCAGCAGACCGACAGGGAATGGCTACACCTTC
TRBV5-4	15	TRBJ2-3	TRBD1	-	CASSLDPGGADTQYF	TGTGCCAGCAGCTTGGACCCAGGGGGTGCAGATACGCAGTATTTT
TRBV7-2	15	TRBJ1-4	TRBD1	-	CASSRGPGDNEKLFF	TGTGCCAGCAGCAGGGGGCCAGGGGATAATGAAAAACTGTTTTTT
TRBV18	16	TRBJ1-6	-	-	CASSPPSTSRNSPLHF	TGTGCCAGCTCACCACCGAGTACGAGCCGTAATTCACCCCTCCACTTT
TRBV28	16	TRBJ2-7	-	-	CASSLFGQGSSYEQYF	TGTGCCAGCAGTTTATTCGGGCAGGGGTCATCCTACGAGCAGTACTTC
TRBV11-2	15	TRBJ2-7	-	once	CASSLGLGPGSEQYF	TGTGCCAGCAGCTTAGGTTTGGGGCCGGGTTCCGAGCAGTACTTC
TRBV7-2	12	TRBJ2-7	TRBD2	-	CASTGLAGEQYF	TGTGCCAGCACCGGACTAGCGGGGGAGCAGTACTTC
TRBV28	15	TRBJ2-1	-	-	CASIPGLASYNEQFF	TGTGCCAGCATTCCGGGACTTGCCTCCTACAATGAGCAGTTCTTC
TRBV4-3	15	TRBJ2-3	-	-	CASSRLADSTDTQYF	TGCGCCAGCAGCCGGTTAGCGGACTCCACAGATACGCAGTATTTT
TRBV7-6	14	TRBJ2-1	TRBD1	-	CASSLGQDNNEQFF	TGTGCCAGCAGCTTGGGACAGGACAACAATGAGCAGTTCTTC
TRBV5-1	15	TRBJ1-2	-	-	CASSLEGHSNYGYTF	TGCGCCAGCAGCTTGGAGGGACACTCGAACTATGGCTACACCTTC
TRBV5-4	14	TRBJ1-1	-	-	CASSLGNTNTEAFF	TGTGCCAGCAGCTTGGGCAACACGAACACTGAAGCTTTCTTT
TRBV6-6	14	TRBJ1-4	TRBD1	-	CASTPGTGVEKLFF	TGTGCCAGCACTCCCGGGACAGGGGTTGAAAAACTGTTTTTT
TRBV7-2	14	TRBJ2-2	-	-	CASRWGQGSGELFF	TGTGCCAGCAGATGGGGACAAGGAAGCGGGGAGCTGTTTTTT
TRBV4-3	13	TRBJ2-1	-	-	CASSSTRTMSQFF	TGCGCCAGCAGCTCTACGCGGACTATGTCGCAGTTCTTC
TRBV5-4	16	TRBJ2-2	-	-	CASSLPGQGNTGELFF	TGTGCCAGCAGTCTGCCGGGACAAGGAAACACCGGGGAGCTGTTTTTT
TRBV5-1	13	TRBJ1-1	-	-	CASSYTANTEAFF	TGCGCCAGCAGTTATACAGCTAACACTGAAGCTTTCTTT
TRBV5-1	15	TRBJ2-2	TRBD2	-	CASSTGTSGTGELFF	TGCGCCAGCAGCACCGGGACTAGCGGAACCGGGGAGCTGTTTTTT
TRBV3-1/TRBV3-2	13	TRBJ2-1	TRBD1	-	CASSQDRTGLTVF	TGTGCCAGCAGCCAAGATAGGACAGGGCTCACTGTCTTC
TRBV5-1	15	TRBJ1-4	TRBD1	-	CASSLVGTGDEKLFF	TGCGCCAGCAGCTTGGTTGGGACAGGGGATGAAAAACTGTTTTTT
TRBV24-1	15	TRBJ2-2	-	-	CATSPRAANTGELFF	TGTGCCACCAGCCCGCGGGCCGCGAACACCGGGGAGCTGTTTTTT
TRBV3-1/TRBV3-2	15	TRBJ2-1	-	-	CASSQELAQGNEQFF	TGTGCCAGCAGCCAAGAGTTAGCCCAGGGCAATGAGCAGTTCTTC
TRBV2	14	TRBJ1-3	-	-	CASRRGESGNTIYF	TGTGCCAGCAGGCGGGGGGAGTCCGGAAACACCATATATTTT
TRBV2	13	TRBJ1-5	-	-	CAAGREGNQPQHF	TGTGCCGCAGGGAGGGAAGGTAATCAGCCCCAGCATTTT
TRBV7-9	15	TRBJ2-7	-	-	CASSLLSPSSSEQYF	TGTGCCAGCAGCTTACTAAGCCCCTCTTCCTCCGAGCAGTACTTC
TRBV3-1/TRBV3-2	14	TRBJ2-1	TRBD2	-	CASSQGEKGLRQFF	TGTGCCAGCAGCCAAGGTGAGAAGGGACTACGCCAGTTCTTC
TRBV7-9	13	TRBJ2-3	-	-	CASSLGDGATQYF	TGTGCCAGCAGCTTAGGAGATGGTGCTACGCAGTATTTT
TRBV29-1	14	TRBJ2-5	-	-	CSLTLGGEWETQYF	TGCAGCCTAACACTAGGGGGGGAGTGGGAGACCCAGTACTTC
TRBV11-2	14	TRBJ2-7	TRBD1	-	CASSQTGGSYEQYF	TGTGCCAGCAGCCAGACAGGGGGCTCGTACGAGCAGTACTTC
TRBV3-1/TRBV3-2	13	TRBJ2-5	-	-	CASSRGGHETQYF	TGTGCCAGCAGCCGCGGGGGCCACGAGACCCAGTACTTC
TRBV10-3	16	TRBJ1-1	-	-	CAISERLTEVNTEAFF	TGTGCCATCAGTGAACGTTTGACAGAAGTGAACACTGAAGCTTTCTTT
TRBV5-8	14	TRBJ1-2	TRBD1	-	CASSLVDRADGYTF	TGTGCCAGCAGCTTGGTCGACAGGGCGGATGGCTACACCTTC
TRBV7-2	14	TRBJ2-3	-	-	CASSPEGRQRAQYF	TGTGCCAGCAGTCCTGAGGGAAGGCAGCGGGCGCAGTATTTT